The present T cell receptor beta chain was sequenced within a study of tumor and adjacent non-tumor tissue in lung cancer listed by TCRdb under 2018. Turning to the overall study: Of the cohort, 12 patients had adenocarcinoma, 2 had squamous cell carcinoma and 1 had small cell lung cancer. TCRbeta CDR3 sequencing was performed on thirty paired specimens, with one tumor sample and one normal lung sample collected per patient. The 15 or so patients were aged roughly 30 to 85 years, included 10 men and 5 women, and had TNM stage I to III disease. Sequencing generated a total of 125,075,908 productive TCRbeta reads, averaging roughly 4.4 million reads per sample. Bulk TCRbeta repertoires were compared between lung tumor tissue and matched distant non-tumor lung tissue obtained from approximately 15 lung cancer patients.

Broad study findings and their caveats: In normal lung, the top 100 clones accounted for a significantly larger cumulative share of the repertoire than in tumor tissue. Younger patients had significantly higher TCR diversity, and higher tumor TCR diversity was associated with shorter overall and disease-free survival. TCR diversity (inverse Simpson) was significantly higher in tumor than in normal lung tissue (431.37 vs 166.20, P = 0.0075, Mann-Whitney U test). With only around 15 patients in the cohort, the authors noted that larger samples and more detailed clinical data are needed. Peripheral blood was not sequenced, so blood TCRbeta repertoires in these lung cancer patients were not examined. Neither the sequencing platform nor unique molecular identifiers are named or mentioned anywhere in the methods.

RNA was extracted from bulk unsorted tissue and checked for quality with a NanoDrop ND-1000 and an Agilent 2100. Distant non-tumor tissue taken more than 3 cm from the tumor edge was used as the normal lung sample. All donors had newly diagnosed lung cancer, had not received prior chemotherapy, and were admitted for thoracic surgery in China between August and November 2014. The study excluded patients who had received radiotherapy or chemotherapy before or who had another cancer at the same time. Surgical tissue pieces of about 1-2.1 cm3 were preserved in RNAlater solution and were kept at -80 degrees C until use. For this clonotype: Its antigen remains unidentified. One end of the junction does not line up with germline, which may come from a read error.

Preparation of the library involved multiplex PCR. The run used an Illumina HiSeq 2500. Following protocols modified from ARM-PCR, the researchers constructed TCRbeta libraries through three rounds of nested PCR with primers (Table S4). Before sequencing, PCR products of 200-500 bp were excised from the gel and purified with the QIAquick gel extraction kit. As for the original processing: Reads were cleaned using Trimmomatic, were merged into complete CDR3 sequences using FLASH, and were assigned to V(D)J germline segments using MiTCR. Clonal diversity was computed as the inverse Simpson's index with VDJtools. In-frame sequences lacking a premature stop codon were counted as productive reads. The public reads were reprocessed in TCRdb via fastp at Q25 and MiXCR, keeping in-frame beta chains. Rows are unified per CDR3 protein, each entry keeping the most common DNA and genes. The V and J calls here are based on TCRdb, not the publication. Here the sample has tens of thousands of distinct CDR3 sequences; 74% occur a single time. Over 20% of the sample is in the top ten clones.

The CDR3 measures 12 amino acids from cysteine to phenylalanine. The DNA shown is the 36-base CDR3, in frame from base 1. CDR1 MNHNY and CDR2 SVGAGI are derived from the germline V gene (reference sequence). The rearranged segments are TRBV6-6 and TRBJ1-1, with TRBD1 tentatively as D gene (6 bases match). This clonotype originated in a woman aged 60-75 years with non-small cell lung cancer. The specimen was distant non-tumor lung tissue. The nucleotides are TGTGCCAGCAGCCATGGGGGCAGGGAAGCTCTCTTT. Its protein product is CASSHGGREALF.